The 30 T cell receptor beta chains presented below share a single source sample, sequenced in a study of blood T cell repertoires in COVID-19. TCRdb's copy holds only in-frame clones and misses some; the assay was immunoSEQ multiplex PCR. The sample includes about 130,000 clones, about four fifths of them seen just once. The sequenced sample consisted of peripheral blood. These receptors all come from a man older than 75 with acute or convalescent COVID-19.

CDR3 sequence: CASVTLDRGDNQPQHF. The CDR3 DNA is TGTGCCAGCGTCACCCTCGACAGGGGGGACAATCAGCCCCAGCATTTT. The chain couples TRBV19 to TRBJ1-5, with 9 positions matching TRBD1. CDR1 is LNHDA and CDR2 is SQIVND in the germline V gene (reference sequence). V shed 9 bases and J 3 bases; nucleotides not matched to a gene: 12. The CDR3 has 16 residues.

V gene TRBV19 combines with J gene TRBJ1-2, with unresolved D. Trimming removed 8 bases at V and 1 base at J, with 14 bases between. CDR3 length equals 14 residues. Germline V gene data show CDR1 as LNHDA and CDR2 as SQIVND (reference sequence). DNA for the CDR3: TGTGCCAGTTCTCCGACTTTAAATAACTATGGCTACACCTTC. This translates into CASSPTLNNYGYTF. Full variable domain (missing parts from reference TRBV19 and TRBJ1-2): DGGITQSPKYLFRKEGQNVTLSCEQNLNHDAMYWYRQDPGQGLRLIYYSQIVNDFQKGDIAEGYSVSREKKESFPLTVTSAQKNPTAFYLCASSPTLNNYGYTFGSGTRLTVV.

The chain combines TRBV4-2 with TRBJ1-6; possibly TRBD1 for D (6 bases). The V end was cut by 5 bases, the J end by 7 bases, with 15 bases between. This CDR3 region has 15 residues. Germline loops: CDR1 LGHNA, CDR2 YNFKEQ. CDR3 loop: CASSVNLGHNSPLHF. The CDR3 nucleotides are TGTGCCAGCAGCGTAAACTTGGGACACAATTCACCCCTCCACTTT.

This chain joins TRBV4-2 and TRBJ2-5, with D possibly being TRBD2 (6 bases). V was pared by 0 bases and J by 1 base, with 9 bases between. CDR3 length: 15 amino acids. CDR1 LGHNA and CDR2 YNFKEQ come from the germline V gene. The DNA for the CDR3 is TGTGCCAGCAGCCAAGACCGCGGGGCCCAAGAGACCCAGTACTTC. Translated: CASSQDRGAQETQYF.

This chain uses TRBV29-1 with TRBJ2-3; 9 bases match TRBD2. The CDR3 extends over 11 amino acids. Per the germline V gene, CDR1 is SQVTM and CDR2 is ANQGSEA. V was pared by 6 bases and J by 14 bases, with 9 bases of the junction left unmatched. The CDR3 region is CSVGQGLAMYF. In DNA form, the CDR3 reads TGCAGCGTAGGTCAGGGACTAGCCATGTATTTT.

V gene TRBV3-1 (or the pseudogene TRBV3-2) combines with J gene TRBJ2-3, with 7 bases identical to TRBD1. There are 15 residues in the CDR3. The V segment lost 3 bases and the J segment 2 bases; nucleotides outside the gene matches: 5. Germline lookup yields CDR1 LGHDT and CDR2 YNNKEL (reference sequence). This CDR3 is CASSQRGRNTDTQYF. DNA for the CDR3: TGTGCCAGCAGCCAGAGGGGGCGGAACACAGATACGCAGTATTTT.

The CDR3 here is CASSRGQANTEAFF. The CDR3 DNA is TGTGCCAGCAGCCGGGGACAGGCGAACACTGAAGCTTTCTTT. The chain combines TRBV6-5 with TRBJ1-1, with 8 bases identical to TRBD1. Trimming at V came to 6 bases and at J to 1 base, leaving 4 bases not matched to a gene. Germline CDR1 is MNHEY and CDR2 is SVGAGI. This CDR3 spans 14 amino acids.

The J gene is TRBJ1-6, the V gene TRBV23-1; possible D gene TRBD1, 5 bases. TRBV23-1 counts as an open reading frame of uncertain function. The CDR3 is 16 amino acids. With 0 bases removed from V and 4 bases from J, the gap between germline ends came to 10 bases. CDR3 region: CASSQSTVRYNSPLHF. The CDR3 DNA follows: TGCGCCAGCAGTCAATCGACAGTCCGTTATAATTCACCCCTCCACTTT.

This clone has a handful of counts. The chain has TRBV15 and TRBJ2-7, with TRBD1 as a possible D gene (5 bases). This CDR3 spans 14 amino acids. V was pared by 1 base and J by 4 bases, with 11 bases between. Germline values: CDR1 LNHNV, CDR2 YYDKDF (reference sequence). This CDR3 reads CATSRARGLYEQYF. The CDR3 DNA is TGTGCCACCAGCAGAGCTAGGGGTTTATACGAGCAGTACTTC.

The chain links TRBV6-5 to TRBJ1-3; TRBD1 matches at 9 bases. The CDR3 sequence is 15 residues long. Germline-derived CDR1 and CDR2 are MNHEY and SVGAGI. V shed 6 bases, J shed 3 bases, and the junction held 6 bases outside the gene matches. The CDR3 reads CASRGTGNYGNTIYF. The DNA of the CDR3 is TGTGCCAGCAGGGGGACAGGGAACTATGGAAACACCATATATTTT.

The chain links TRBV5-1 to TRBJ2-2, with 7 bases matching TRBD1. This CDR3 contains 16 residues. Trimming took 3 bases from V and 5 from J; bases not matched to a gene: 10. CDR1 and CDR2 from the germline V gene are SGHRS and YFSETQ. The CDR3 DNA reads as TGCGCCAGCAGCTCAAACAGGGGATTGGGAACCGGGGAGCTGTTTTTT. Translation gives CASSSNRGLGTGELFF.

The genes are TRBV24-1 and TRBJ2-1; D perhaps matches TRBD2 (6 bases). Germline CDR1 reads KGHDR; CDR2 reads SFDVKD. V lost 9 bases, J lost 6 bases, and 20 bases lay in between. This CDR3 spans 15 amino acids. The CDR3: CATSKGRGEANEQFF. The DNA of the CDR3 is TGTGCCACCTCTAAAGGTCGCGGGGAAGCCAATGAGCAGTTCTTC.

The chain combines TRBV28 with TRBJ2-1; possibly TRBD2 for D (6 bases). Trimming took off 2 bases at V and 0 bases at J, with 20 bases between the two ends. The CDR3 has 19 amino acids. CDR1 MDHEN and CDR2 SYDVKM come from the germline V gene. The CDR3 DNA follows: TGTGCCAGCAGTTTAGGAACTTCACTAGCAAACCCCTCCTACAATGAGCAGTTCTTC. Residues: CASSLGTSLANPSYNEQFF.

The chain couples TRBV5-5 to TRBJ2-5, with D tentatively TRBD1 (5 bases). The V and J ends lost 5 bases and 0 bases respectively, with 11 bases between them. Germline lookup yields CDR1 SGHKS and CDR2 YYEKEE (reference sequence). The CDR3 spans 14 residues. This CDR3 reads CASSRTGNQETQYF. Written as DNA, the CDR3 is TGTGCCAGCAGTCGAACAGGAAACCAAGAGACCCAGTACTTC.

The chain carries TRBV7-9 and TRBJ2-3, with TRBD2 identical over 8 bases. CDR3 length equals 17 residues. The V gene's germline CDR1 is SEHNR and CDR2 FQNEAQ (reference sequence). V was pared by 2 bases and J by 2 bases, with 9 bases of the junction left unmatched. CDR3 loop: CASSLSARGALTDTQYF. The CDR3, as DNA: TGTGCCAGCAGCTTATCGGCGCGGGGGGCCCTCACAGATACGCAGTATTTT.

This rearrangement joins TRBV19 to TRBJ1-5; a possible D gene is TRBD1 (5 bases). The ends were cut back, 4 bases at V and 10 bases at J, with 14 bases in the middle. CDR3 length: 13 amino acids. CDR1 is LNHDA, CDR2 SQIVND, per germline (reference sequence). CDR3 bases: TGTGCCAGTAGTACCCGAGAACAGGATCCCCAGCATTTT. As protein: CASSTREQDPQHF.

This clone turned up a few times. The V and J genes are TRBV9 and TRBJ1-2, with D perhaps matching TRBD1 (5 bases). The V gene's germline CDR1 is SGDLS and CDR2 YYNGEE. V lost 4 bases and J lost 4, with 17 bases in between. This CDR3 is built from 15 residues. This chain's CDR3 is CASSPNPAGPYGYTF. The CDR3 coding sequence is TGTGCCAGCAGCCCCAACCCGGCAGGGCCCTATGGCTACACCTTC.

The chain couples TRBV18 to TRBJ2-1, with 9 bases lining up with TRBD2. The CDR3 loop spans 15 amino acids. CDR1 and CDR2 (germline): KGHSH, LQKENI. The V segment lost 5 bases and the J segment 0 bases; nucleotides outside the gene matches: 2. In DNA form, the CDR3 reads TGTGCCAGCTCATTACTAGCGGGCTCCTACAATGAGCAGTTCTTC. This encodes CASSLLAGSYNEQFF.

V and J are TRBV19 and TRBJ2-3, with 7 bases lining up with TRBD1. The trim removed 6 bases at V and 2 bases at J, leaving 5 bases unmatched. This CDR3 has 14 residues. Germline CDR1 and CDR2: LNHDA and SQIVND (reference sequence). Written as DNA, the CDR3 is TGTGCCAGTAGGCTGACAGGGATCACAGATACGCAGTATTTT. This sequence encodes CASRLTGITDTQYF.

The genes are TRBV6-5 and TRBJ2-1, with D uncertain. The CDR3 has 13 amino acids. The V gene's germline CDR1 is MNHEY and CDR2 SVGAGI. Trimming cost V 6 bases and J 9 bases, with 15 bases left between them. This CDR3 reads CASSQPGYIEQFF. The CDR3 DNA reads as TGTGCCAGCAGCCAGCCAGGCTATATTGAGCAGTTCTTC.

This sequence joins TRBV4-2 and TRBJ2-3; 9 bases match TRBD2. The CDR3 is made up of 14 amino acids. Germline V gene data show CDR1 as LGHNA and CDR2 as YNFKEQ. V shed 6 bases and J 4 bases; nucleotides not matched to a gene: 5. CDR3: CASRGAGGPDTQYF. CDR3 nucleotides: TGTGCCAGCAGAGGGGCGGGGGGGCCAGATACGCAGTATTTT.

In this sample, this clone turned up a few times. The chain is built from TRBV29-1 and TRBJ2-3, with D possibly matching TRBD2 (5 bases). The V end lost 3 bases, the J end lost 0 bases, and 7 bases lay between the germline ends. Germline CDR1 reads SQVTM; CDR2 reads ANQGSEA. The CDR3 extends over 13 amino acids. The CDR3 spells CSVDGLSTDTQYF. The DNA for the CDR3 is TGCAGCGTTGACGGACTGAGCACAGATACGCAGTATTTT.

This sequence joins TRBV6-1 and TRBJ2-7, with a tentative D call TRBD2 (6 bases). This CDR3 spans 18 amino acids. Germline V CDR1 and CDR2: MNHNS, SASEGT. V gave up 0 bases and J gave up 0 bases, with 18 bases separating them. In DNA form, the CDR3 reads TGTGCCAGCAGTGAAGCGTGGAGAGGGACTTACAGCTCCTACGAGCAGTACTTC. Residues: CASSEAWRGTYSSYEQYF.

The chain links TRBV7-2 to TRBJ2-2, with D hard to call. V was pared by 2 bases and J by 4 bases, with 8 bases between. There are 14 residues in the CDR3. The germline gives CDR1 SGHTA, CDR2 FQGNSA. CDR3 bases: TGTGCCAGCAGCTTAAATCCGGGCACCGGGGAGCTGTTTTTT. It encodes CASSLNPGTGELFF.

V usage is TRBV2 and J usage is TRBJ2-3, with TRBD2 identical over 9 bases. J was trimmed by 8 bases and V by 3 bases; bases with no gene match: 6. The CDR3 consists of 14 residues. Germline CDR1 SNHLY, CDR2 FYNNEI. This chain's CDR3 is CASSDHGGGGTQYF. In DNA form, the CDR3 reads TGTGCCAGCAGTGATCATGGCGGGGGGGGTACGCAGTATTTT.

The chain carries TRBV5-1 and TRBJ1-2, with D possibly TRBD1 on 6 matching bases. The germline gives CDR1 SGHRS, CDR2 YFSETQ. The length of the CDR3 is 13 residues. V shed 0 bases and J shed 6 bases, with 9 bases lying between them. As DNA, the CDR3 is TGCGCCAGCAGCTTGGGCGGGGGCAATGGCTACACCTTC. This gives the protein CASSLGGGNGYTF.

The chain employs TRBV6-2 or TRBV6-3 and TRBJ1-1; D uncertain. From germline, CDR1 is MNHEY and CDR2 SVGEGT. This CDR3 has 17 amino acids. V was cut by 0 bases and J by 4 bases, with 18 bases left in between. In DNA, the CDR3 is TGTGCCAGCAGTTACTCGTTGACCCAGGCTGGTGGCACTGAAGCTTTCTTT. Amino acids: CASSYSLTQAGGTEAFF.

The J gene is TRBJ2-3, the V gene TRBV7-6; 10 bases line up with TRBD2. Germline CDR1 and CDR2: SGHVS and FNYEAQ. V lost 6 bases to trimming and J lost 2 bases; unmatched junction nucleotides: 5. The CDR3 length is 15 residues. Here the CDR3 reads CASSSSGGNTDTQYF. The CDR3, as DNA: TGTGCCAGCAGTTCTAGCGGGGGAAACACAGATACGCAGTATTTT.

The V and J genes are TRBV7-2 and TRBJ1-4; D possibly corresponds to TRBD1 (6 bases). Germline-derived CDR1 and CDR2 are SGHTA and FQGNSA. Deletions cut 3 bases from V and 8 bases from J, with 10 bases between. The CDR3 covers 13 residues. The CDR3 spells CASSFGGGEKLFF. The CDR3 coding sequence is TGTGCCAGCAGCTTTGGGGGGGGCGAAAAACTGTTTTTT. Based on the CDR3 plus reference TRBV7-2 and TRBJ1-4, the full variable domain is GAGVSQSPSNKVTEKGKDVELRCDPISGHTALYWYRQSLGQGLEFLIYFQGNSAPDKSGLPSDRFSAERTGGSVSTLTIQRTQQEDSAVYLCASSFGGGEKLFFGSGTQLSVL.

The gene calls are TRBV4-1 and TRBJ1-3; the D is unclear. Germline loops: CDR1 MGHRA, CDR2 YSYEKL. The CDR3 spans 15 residues. The V and J ends lost 1 base and 2 bases respectively, with 9 bases between them. The CDR3 sequence: CASSQGGGAGNTIYF. The DNA of the CDR3 is TGCGCCAGCAGCCAAGGGGGAGGCGCTGGAAACACCATATATTTT.